A selection of T cell receptor beta chains follows, all from one sample in a study of cytomegalovirus exposure and HLA in healthy donors. Produced via immunoSEQ multiplex PCR; TCRdb's table is partial and in-frame only. The data show more than 95,000 clones, about 94% seen once. The specimen was PBMCs. These TCRs come from a woman aged 18-35 years in good health and CMV-seronegative. CDR3s include the opening cysteine and the closing phenylalanine or tryptophan. A D gene is named only where the DNA matches it firmly. The listing skips clone size in some rows; elsewhere it reads once, few, many or a size class.

>TRBV2|TRBD2|once|TRBJ2-6
CASSVWDSTSGTGANVLTF
TGTGCCAGCAGTGTTTGGGACTCGACTAGCGGGACTGGGGCCAACGTCCTGACTTTC
>TRBV27|.|.|TRBJ1-2
CASSLGRDGGYTF
TGTGCCAGCAGTTTGGGGAGGGACGGGGGCTACACCTTC
>TRBV9|.|.|TRBJ1-5
CASSPQGLEPQHF
TGTGCCAGCAGTCCACAGGGTTTGGAGCCCCAGCATTTT
>TRBV6-1|.|.|TRBJ1-4
CASSGLQSSPRVNEKLFF
TGTGCCAGCAGTGGGTTACAGTCCTCTCCTCGTGTGAATGAAAAACTGTTTTTT
>TRBV19|TRBD1|.|TRBJ1-2
CASSRTGDYGYTF
TGTGCCAGTAGTAGGACAGGTGACTATGGCTACACCTTC
>TRBV2|.|.|TRBJ2-7
CASSESRAGAYEQYF
TGTGCCAGCAGTGAAAGTAGAGCGGGCGCGTACGAGCAGTACTTC
>TRBV6-1|TRBD1|.|TRBJ2-3
CASSEGIGAGGWDTQYF
TGTGCCAGCAGTGAAGGGATAGGGGCAGGGGGCTGGGATACGCAGTATTTT
>TRBV5-1|.|.|TRBJ2-1
CASSFPGSNEQFF
TGCGCCAGCAGCTTTCCCGGTAGCAATGAGCAGTTCTTC
>TRBV19|.|.|TRBJ1-4
CASSARAGGDEKLFF
TGTGCCAGTAGTGCAAGGGCGGGGGGCGACGAAAAACTGTTTTTT
>TRBV11-2|TRBD2|.|TRBJ2-7
CASNRGQGREGRNEQYF
TGTGCCAGCAATCGGGGGCAGGGGCGGGAGGGCCGAAACGAGCAGTACTTC
>TRBV6-5|.|.|TRBJ1-2
CASSSYRVGDGYTF
TGTGCCAGCAGTTCTTACAGGGTGGGTGATGGCTACACCTTC
>TRBV4-2|.|.|TRBJ2-2
CASSQARAGELFF
TGTGCCAGCAGCCAAGCACGGGCCGGGGAGCTGTTTTTT
>TRBV7-3|.|once|TRBJ2-4
CASSLGLGQRPSNIQYF
TGTGCCAGCAGCTTAGGTTTGGGCCAGCGGCCTTCAAACATTCAGTACTTC
>TRBV11-2|TRBD2|.|TRBJ2-7
CASSLTGGSNEQYF
TGTGCCAGCAGCTTAACGGGAGGATCTAACGAGCAGTACTTC
>TRBV6-5|.|.|TRBJ1-4
CASQRGRSNEKLFF
TGTGCCAGTCAAAGGGGCAGGAGTAATGAAAAACTGTTTTTT
>TRBV9|.|.|TRBJ1-3
CASSVGHSGNTIYF
TGTGCCAGCAGCGTAGGACACTCTGGAAACACCATATATTTT
>TRBV6-5|.|.|TRBJ2-3
CASRRDSNTDTQYF
TGTGCCAGCCGGCGGGACTCTAACACAGATACGCAGTATTTT
>TRBV11-2|TRBD2|.|TRBJ2-3
CASSPRPAGGTDTQYF
TGTGCCAGCAGCCCAAGGCCAGCGGGAGGTACAGATACGCAGTATTTT
>TRBV29-1|TRBD1|.|TRBJ2-2
CSVQLRDRNTGELFF
TGCAGCGTCCAACTCCGGGACAGGAACACCGGGGAGCTGTTTTTT
>TRBV6-1|.|.|TRBJ2-4
CASSEAPPRGTQYF
TGTGCCAGCAGTGAAGCCCCCCCCAGGGGCACTCAGTACTTC
>TRBV6-5|TRBD2|.|TRBJ2-7
CASTERTSGDYEQYF
TGTGCCAGCACCGAACGGACTAGCGGCGACTACGAGCAGTACTTC
>TRBV9|.|.|TRBJ1-4
CASSVQGNEKLFF
TGTGCCAGCAGCGTCCAGGGAAATGAAAAACTGTTTTTT
>TRBV27|TRBD2|.|TRBJ2-1
CASSFLTSGGAGYNEQFF
TGTGCCAGCAGTTTTTTAACTAGCGGGGGGGCAGGCTACAATGAGCAGTTCTTC
>TRBV4-1|TRBD1|.|TRBJ1-3
CASSLSDRASGNTIYF
TGCGCCAGCAGCCTCTCCGACAGGGCGTCTGGAAACACCATATATTTT
>TRBV5-6|.|.|TRBJ1-4
CASSLAPPGNEKLFF
TGTGCCAGCAGCTTGGCGCCCCCCGGGAATGAAAAACTGTTTTTT
>TRBV2|.|.|TRBJ1-1
CASMRIGGNTEAFF
TGTGCCAGCATGAGAATAGGGGGGAACACTGAAGCTTTCTTT